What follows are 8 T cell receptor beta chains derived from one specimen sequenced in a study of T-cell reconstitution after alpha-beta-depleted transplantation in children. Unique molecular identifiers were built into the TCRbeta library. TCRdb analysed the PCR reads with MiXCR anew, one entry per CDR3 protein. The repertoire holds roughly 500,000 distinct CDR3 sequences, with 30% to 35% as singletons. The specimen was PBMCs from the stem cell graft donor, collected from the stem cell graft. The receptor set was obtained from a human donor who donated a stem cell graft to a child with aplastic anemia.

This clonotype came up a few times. CDR3 residues: CASSVTPNYGYTF. CDR3 nucleotides: TGTGCCAGCAGCGTTACCCCAAACTATGGCTACACCTTC. V is TRBV12-3 or TRBV12-4 and J is TRBJ1-2; the D is unclear. This CDR3 comprises 13 residues. The V end was cut by 6 bases, the J end by 2 bases, with 10 bases between.

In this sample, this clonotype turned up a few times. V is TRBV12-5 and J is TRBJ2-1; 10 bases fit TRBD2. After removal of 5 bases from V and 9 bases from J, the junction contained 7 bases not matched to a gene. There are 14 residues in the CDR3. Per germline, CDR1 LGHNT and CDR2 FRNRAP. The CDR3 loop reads CASGPSGRAGEQFF. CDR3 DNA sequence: TGTGCTAGTGGTCCGAGCGGGAGGGCGGGTGAGCAGTTCTTC. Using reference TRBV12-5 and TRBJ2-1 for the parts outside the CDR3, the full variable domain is DARVTQTPRHKVTEMGQEVTMRCQPILGHNTVFWYRQTMMQGLELLAYFRNRAPLDDSGMPKDRFSAEMPDATLATLKIQPSEPRDSAVYFCASGPSGRAGEQFFGPGTRLTVL.

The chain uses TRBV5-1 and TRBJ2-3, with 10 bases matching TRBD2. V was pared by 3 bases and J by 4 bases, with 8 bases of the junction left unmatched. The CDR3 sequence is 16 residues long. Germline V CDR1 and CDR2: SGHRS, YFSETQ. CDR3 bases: TGCGCCAGCAGCTGGGAGATAGCGGGAGGAGCAGATACGCAGTATTTT. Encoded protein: CASSWEIAGGADTQYF.

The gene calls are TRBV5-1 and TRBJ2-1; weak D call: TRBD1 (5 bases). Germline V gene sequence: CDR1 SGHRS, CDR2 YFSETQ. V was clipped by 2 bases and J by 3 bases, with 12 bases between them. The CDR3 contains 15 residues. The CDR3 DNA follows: TGCGCCAGCAGCTTAGGGGAAGGCGTCTACAATGAGCAGTTCTTC. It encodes CASSLGEGVYNEQFF.

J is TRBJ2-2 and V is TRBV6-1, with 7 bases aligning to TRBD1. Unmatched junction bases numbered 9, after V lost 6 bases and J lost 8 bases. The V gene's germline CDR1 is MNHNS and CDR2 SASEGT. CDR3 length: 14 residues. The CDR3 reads CASSNTGETGELFF. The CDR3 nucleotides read TGTGCCAGCAGCAACACAGGGGAAACGGGGGAGCTGTTTTTT.

The CDR3 spells CASSLKQGKNTGELFF. The CDR3 DNA sequence: TGTGCCAGCAGCTTAAAACAGGGAAAGAACACCGGGGAGCTGTTTTTT. The chain joins TRBV7-3 to TRBJ2-2, with D maybe TRBD1 (6 bases). Germline V gene sequence: CDR1 SGHTA, CDR2 FQGTGA. The V and J ends lost 1 base and 1 base respectively, with 10 bases between them. This CDR3 has 16 residues.

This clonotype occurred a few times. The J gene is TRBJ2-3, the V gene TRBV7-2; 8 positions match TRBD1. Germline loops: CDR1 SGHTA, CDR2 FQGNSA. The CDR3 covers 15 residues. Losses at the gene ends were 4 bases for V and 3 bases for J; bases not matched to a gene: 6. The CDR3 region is CASSSQGAMTDTQYF. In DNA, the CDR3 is TGTGCCAGCAGCTCCCAGGGGGCTATGACAGATACGCAGTATTTT.

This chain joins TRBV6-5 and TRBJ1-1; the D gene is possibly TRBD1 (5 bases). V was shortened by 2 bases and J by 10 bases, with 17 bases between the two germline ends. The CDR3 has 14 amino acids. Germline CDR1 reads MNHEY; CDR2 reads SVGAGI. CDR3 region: CASSYGRESVGAFF. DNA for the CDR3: TGTGCCAGCAGTTACGGCAGGGAATCGGTGGGAGCTTTCTTT.